This T cell receptor (beta chain) is from a study of response to subunit inactivated influenza vaccine (dated by TCRdb to between 2017 and 2018). Some background on the complete study: Deep quantitative profiling of the T cell receptor repertoire was used in the study to follow responses to a trivalent subunit inactivated influenza vaccine. Overall results and qualifications from the work: The authors proposed that each seasonal influenza vaccination may bring in only a limited number of new T cells.

This clonotype has a handful of counts. Its cognate antigen has yet to be identified. No base-level quality is on record; no much larger clone is a single base apart. Library preparation employed RT-PCR. Reads for this sample came from an Illumina HiSeq 2500. TCRdb reprocessed the public reads (quality trimming at Q25 with fastp, clone calling with MiXCR) and kept in-frame beta chains. Merged by CDR3 protein, the rows form single entries marked with the most common genes and DNA. Recorded for this sample are around 710,000 distinct CDR3 sequences; more than 11% of them occurred a single time. Less than 9% of the sample belongs to the ten largest clones. This material consisted of PBMCs from blood, taken 14 to 15 days before vaccination. This receptor was identified in a man aged 50 or older who received an inactivated influenza vaccine. Donor details come from another sample of the same person, matched by shared clones.

The DNA sequence is TGCGCCAGCAGCTCGATGACAGTACCCACCGGGGAGCTGTTTTTT. Its protein product is CASSSMTVPTGELFF. The rearranged segments are TRBV5-1 and TRBJ2-2; the D segment could be TRBD1, given 5 matching bases. V is clipped by 3 bases and J by 4 bases, and the sequence between their germline boundaries is 13 bases long. Counted from cysteine to phenylalanine, this CDR3 has 15 amino acids. The CDR3 DNA has 45 bases and is translated from base 1. CDR1 and CDR2, per the germline V gene, are SGHRS and YFSETQ.